These 20 T cell receptor beta chains were all obtained from the same sample, sequenced in a study of blood T cell repertoires in COVID-19 (dated by TCRdb to the early 2020s). Library preparation employed the immunoSEQ multiplex PCR assay. Drawn from immuneACCESS, this table holds only the in-frame rearrangements with V and J called that TCRdb kept. Clones are partly lost; checked studies trace under half to an unresolved V gene and leave the rest unexplained. Present in this sample are tens of thousands of clones, approximately 83% of which were seen just once. The ten largest clonotypes hold about 31% of the sample. Source material: peripheral blood. These receptors were obtained from a woman at least 80 years old with acute or convalescent COVID-19.

The table lists this clone with a count of one. The genes are TRBV7-2 and TRBJ2-6; tentatively, D is TRBD1 (6 bases). This CDR3 comprises 16 residues. CDR1 is SGHTA, CDR2 FQGNSA, per germline. V lost 5 bases, J lost 0 bases, and 11 bases lay in between. CDR3 loop: CASSRDTGSGANVLTF. Here the CDR3 DNA reads TGTGCCAGCAGCCGGGACACCGGCTCTGGGGCCAACGTCCTGACTTTC.

This chain joins TRBV19 and TRBJ2-1; a weak D match, TRBD2 (5 bases). This CDR3 comprises 13 residues. CDR1 and CDR2 (germline): LNHDA, SQIVND (reference sequence). Trimming shortened V by 7 bases and J by 9 bases, and 16 bases separated the two germline ends. The CDR3 bases are TGTGCCAGTATCACAAGGCGGAGGCCTGAGCAGTTCTTC. This sequence encodes CASITRRRPEQFF. Full variable domain (outside the CDR3, taken from reference TRBV19 and TRBJ2-1): DGGITQSPKYLFRKEGQNVTLSCEQNLNHDAMYWYRQDPGQGLRLIYYSQIVNDFQKGDIAEGYSVSREKKESFPLTVTSAQKNPTAFYLCASITRRRPEQFFGPGTRLTVL.

This clone showed up just a few times. The gene calls are TRBV28 and TRBJ2-7, with 11 bases lining up with TRBD2. V was pared by 7 bases and J by 7 bases, with 9 bases of the junction left unmatched. Germline V gene lookup returns CDR1 MDHEN and CDR2 SYDVKM. The CDR3 length is 14 residues. CDR3 sequence (DNA): TGTGCCAGCAAGATCGGGACTAGCGGCCTAGAGCAGTACTTC. It yields the protein CASKIGTSGLEQYF.

This clone has only a few counts. The chain is built from TRBV6-6 and TRBJ2-7; no clear D. V was trimmed by 5 bases and J by 3 bases, leaving 8 bases between them. The CDR3 runs 12 residues. Germline V gives CDR1 MNHNY, CDR2 SVGAGI (reference sequence). The CDR3 loop reads CASSTRSYEQYF. The CDR3 region has the DNA TGTGCCAGCAGTACCCGGAGCTACGAGCAGTACTTC.

Only a few counts were recorded for this clone. J is TRBJ1-1 and V is TRBV6-5; D is undetermined. Trimming shortened V by 2 bases and J by 2 bases, and 6 bases separated the two germline ends. This CDR3 is built from 13 residues. The germline gives CDR1 MNHEY, CDR2 SVGAGI. This chain's CDR3 is CASSYAYNTEAFF. As DNA, the CDR3 is TGTGCCAGCAGTTACGCGTATAACACTGAAGCTTTCTTT.

The V gene is TRBV2, the J gene TRBJ1-5, with 11 bases fitting TRBD1. CDR3 size: 13 residues. J lost 6 bases, V lost 9 bases, and 4 bases had no gene match. CDR1 and CDR2 (germline): SNHLY, FYNNEI. This CDR3 is CARGTGGVQPQHF. Written as DNA, the CDR3 is TGTGCCAGGGGGACAGGGGGTGTTCAGCCCCAGCATTTT.

The chain carries TRBV4-2 and TRBJ1-2, with 10 positions matching TRBD1. The CDR3 runs 16 residues. Germline V CDR1 and CDR2: LGHNA, YNFKEQ. The junction had 3 bases not matched to a gene; V was cut back by 0 bases and J by 2 bases. This CDR3 reads CASSQDQTGGNYGYTF. The CDR3 DNA follows: TGTGCCAGCAGCCAAGACCAGACAGGGGGCAACTATGGCTACACCTTC.

J is TRBJ2-1 and V is TRBV6-6; D is ambiguous. Germline V CDR1 and CDR2: MNHNY, SVGAGI (reference sequence). Between the trimmed V and J ends, which lost 4 bases and 9 bases, there was a span of 13 bases. The CDR3 length is 13 residues. The CDR3 region has the DNA TGTGCCAGCAGTTCCACCCGTGCGGTTGAGCAGTTCTTC. It codes for CASSSTRAVEQFF.

V is TRBV10-2 and J is TRBJ2-5, with D perhaps TRBD2 (6 bases). The CDR3 runs to 12 residues. CDR1 and CDR2 from the germline V gene are WSHSY and SAAADI. The CDR3 is CPGEFGQETQYF. CDR3 coding DNA: TGCCCGGGGGAGTTTGGGCAAGAGACCCAGTACTTC.

Note on this clone: The CDR3 carries no conserved terminal phenylalanine or tryptophan, so it likely arises from a read error. The limits of the CDR3 on the DNA are not certain, so only TCRdb's listed CDR3 is given. The genes are TRBV5-8 and TRBJ1-4. Counting both end residues, the CDR3 totals 11 amino acids. Germline V CDR1 and CDR2: SGHTS, YDEGEE. The CDR3 reads CASSPEGTLAR.

J is TRBJ2-3 and V is TRBV29-1; 9 positions agree with TRBD2. The CDR3 runs to 15 residues. CDR1 is SQVTM, CDR2 ANQGSEA, per germline. The ends lost 3 bases at V and 3 bases at J; junction bases unmatched: 7. The CDR3 region is CSVDALAGSTDTQYF. As DNA, the CDR3 is TGCAGCGTTGATGCGCTAGCGGGATCTACAGATACGCAGTATTTT.

The CDR3 nucleotides are TGCAGCGTGGGGGATCTAGCGGGGCTTAATGAGCAGTTCTTC. This sequence encodes CSVGDLAGLNEQFF. The chain links TRBV29-1 to TRBJ2-1; 9 bases fit TRBD2. Germline V gene sequence: CDR1 SQVTM, CDR2 ANQGSEA. This CDR3 is built from 14 residues. The V and J ends lost 6 bases and 7 bases, in that order; junction bases with no gene match: 10.

The V and J genes are TRBV7-2 and TRBJ2-5; 8 bases map to TRBD2. The CDR3 length is 15 residues. Germline V gene data show CDR1 as SGHTA and CDR2 as FQGNSA. Trimming removed 5 bases from V and 4 bases from J; junction bases left unmatched: 9. This CDR3 reads CASSPGLAFTETQYF. The CDR3 nucleotides are TGTGCCAGCAGCCCCGGACTAGCTTTCACAGAGACCCAGTACTTC.

This clone has just one count. The chain is built from TRBV29-1 and TRBJ2-1; D perhaps matches TRBD2 (5 bases). Germline lookup yields CDR1 SQVTM and CDR2 ANQGSEA. V lost 4 bases and J 0 bases, leaving 10 bases between the germline ends. The CDR3 extends over 14 amino acids. The chain's CDR3 is CSVVRAGSYNEQFF. The DNA of the CDR3 is TGCAGCGTTGTTAGGGCGGGCTCCTACAATGAGCAGTTCTTC.

CDR3 sequence (DNA): TGCGCCAGCAGTGAGTCGGTCCAGGGGGTAATACCCCTCCACTTT. It codes for CASSESVQGVIPLHF. This chain connects TRBV10-2 to TRBJ1-6; TRBD1 agrees at 7 bases. J lost 12 bases, V lost 0 bases, and 8 bases had no gene match. From germline, CDR1 is WSHSY and CDR2 SAAADI. The CDR3 length is 15 residues.

CDR3 in DNA: TGTGCCTGGAGCCCCCGACAGGGGGCACAGCCCCAGCATTTT. This codes for CAWSPRQGAQPQHF. The chain recombines TRBV30 with TRBJ1-5; 10 bases match TRBD1. The CDR3 totals 14 residues. The J segment lost 7 bases and the V segment lost 3 bases, leaving 6 bases of the junction unmatched. The germline V gene encodes CDR1 GTSNPN and CDR2 SVGIG (reference sequence).

The chain uses TRBV3-1 (or the pseudogene TRBV3-2) and TRBJ2-4, with TRBD2 identical over 11 bases. Per the germline V gene, CDR1 is LGHDT and CDR2 is YNNKEL (reference sequence). This CDR3 region has 16 residues. The trim removed 2 bases at V and 5 bases at J, leaving 5 bases unmatched. In DNA, the CDR3 is TGTGCCAGCAGCCAAACTAGCGGGAGTTCTCAAAACATTCAGTACTTC. Translated, it gives CASSQTSGSSQNIQYF.

The V and J genes are TRBV6-2 or TRBV6-3 and TRBJ1-1, with D maybe TRBD1 (6 bases). Trimming pared 4 bases from V and 5 bases from J, leaving 14 bases between. The CDR3 extends over 14 amino acids. Germline V CDR1 and CDR2: MNHEY, SVGEGT. The CDR3 protein is CASSSPRGGTEAFF. CDR3 in DNA: TGTGCCAGCAGTTCCCCCAGGGGAGGGACTGAAGCTTTCTTT.

This chain uses TRBV9 with TRBJ2-5; the D gene is possibly TRBD1 (5 bases). The germline V and J ends were trimmed by 3 bases and 3 bases, with 12 bases remaining between them. Germline CDR1 is SGDLS and CDR2 is YYNGEE. CDR3 length: 14 amino acids. CDR3 nucleotide sequence: TGTGCCAGCAGCGCCAGACAGACCGAAGAGACCCAGTACTTC. It is translated as CASSARQTEETQYF.

Comments on this clone: Just one base apart from a much larger clone, this may be a read error. Here the CDR3 reads CASSSGQGNYGYTF. CDR3 DNA: TGTGCCAGCAGCTCGGGACAGGGGAACTATGGCTACACCTTC. The chain is built from TRBV6-6 and TRBJ1-2; 10 bases match TRBD1. V was clipped by 6 bases and J by 2 bases; unmatched bases: 3. The CDR3 covers 14 residues. The V gene's germline CDR1 is MNHNY and CDR2 SVGAGI (reference sequence).